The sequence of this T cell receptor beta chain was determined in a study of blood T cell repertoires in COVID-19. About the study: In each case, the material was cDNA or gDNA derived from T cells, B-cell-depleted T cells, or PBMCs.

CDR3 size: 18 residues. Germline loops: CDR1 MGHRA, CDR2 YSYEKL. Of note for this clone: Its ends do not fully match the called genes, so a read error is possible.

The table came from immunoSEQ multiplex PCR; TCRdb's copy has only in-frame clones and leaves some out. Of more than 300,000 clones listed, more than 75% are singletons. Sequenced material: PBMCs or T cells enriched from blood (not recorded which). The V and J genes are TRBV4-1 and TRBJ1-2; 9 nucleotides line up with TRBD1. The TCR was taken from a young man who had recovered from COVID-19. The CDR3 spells CASSQPGDRVATNYGYTF. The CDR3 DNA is TGCGCCAGCAGCCAACCCGGGGACAGGGTGGCGACTAATTATGGCTACACCTTC.